This TCR beta chain was obtained from a study of blood T cell repertoires in COVID-19. Study summary: Both acute and convalescent COVID-19 samples were obtained from the United States, Italy and Spain. PBMCs, B-cell-depleted T cells, or T cells provided the cDNA or gDNA that made up the material.

In the original workflow: Using reference gene primer amplification, nucleated cell counts were estimated. Assay used: immunoSEQ multiplex PCR; TCRdb lists only in-frame clones, some missing. Clone size and the V and J calls come from that table; the DNA yielded D and trimming. The data hold tens of thousands of clones, with about 81% observed a single time. J lost 15 bases, V lost 8 bases, and 7 bases had no gene match. The CDR3 is 11 amino acids. Germline-derived CDR1 and CDR2 are MNHEY and SVGAGI. This clonotype originated in a human donor in a cohort sampled during active COVID-19. The sequenced sample consisted of peripheral blood. The chain employs TRBV6-5 and TRBJ1-6; 7 bases are a match to TRBD1. CDR3 in DNA: TGTGCCAGCGGACAGGCCGTGAACCTCCACTTT. Translated: CASGQAVNLHF.